A selection of T cell receptor beta chains follows, all from one sample in a study of blood T cell repertoires in COVID-19. The method was immunoSEQ multiplex PCR; TCRdb's version includes in-frame clones alone and lacks a portion of them. This sample has over 100,000 clones, with 70% to 85% found just once. Material: peripheral blood. These receptors came from a man between 60 and 75 years old with active or convalescent COVID-19. Both conserved end residues are part of each CDR3. A D gene is named only where the DNA matches it firmly. The size field is filled for only some rows; it gives once, few, many or a size class.

TRBJ2-3 TRBV10-1 - - TGCGCCAGCTCGACTGAGGACGGGGTCTTAGATACGCAGTATTTT CASSTEDGVLDTQYF
TRBJ2-1 TRBV7-9 - - TGTGCCAGCAGCTTAGATGGGACTTTCTCCTACAATGAGCAGTTCTTC CASSLDGTFSYNEQFF
TRBJ2-7 TRBV28 - once TGTGCCAGCAGCCCAGGGCCACAGGGGCAGTACTTC CASSPGPQGQYF
TRBJ1-4 TRBV5-1 TRBD1 - TGCGCCAGCAGCTTGGTTGGGACAGGGGAGGTAGGTAATGAAAAACTGTTTTTT CASSLVGTGEVGNEKLFF
TRBJ2-2 TRBV27 - many TGTGCCAGCAGTTTGACGGGGACCGGGGAGCTGTTTTTT CASSLTGTGELFF
TRBJ2-1 TRBV27 - - TGTGCCAGCTCGCAAGACCGGATCGGCCGGAGCTCCTACAATGAGCAGTTCTTC CASSQDRIGRSSYNEQFF
TRBJ2-2 TRBV27 - - TGTGCCAGCACCCCGGGAAGGGCTGGAACCGGGGAGCTGTTTTTT CASTPGRAGTGELFF
TRBJ2-2 TRBV2 - - TGTGCCAGCAGTGGACAGGTTGGCACCGGGGAGCTGTTTTTT CASSGQVGTGELFF
TRBJ2-5 TRBV2 - - TGTGCCAGCAGGGGGAGCAGCCAAGAGACCCAGTACTTC CASRGSSQETQYF
TRBJ2-1 TRBV19 - - TGTGCCAGTAGTATAGATCTAACAGGCCTAAGGGGGCAGTTCTTC CASSIDLTGLRGQFF
TRBJ2-7 TRBV6-4 TRBD2 - TGTGCCAGCAGTGACCCCAGGGCTAGCGGGAGGGCCGGTTCCTACGAGCAGTACTTC CASSDPRASGRAGSYEQYF
TRBJ2-6 TRBV6-5 - - TGTGCCACCCGACTCAGCTCTGGGGCCAACGTCCTGACTTTC CATRLSSGANVLTF
TRBJ1-2 TRBV3-1/TRBV3-2 TRBD1 - TGTGCCAGCATGCCGGGACAGGGACAGGGCTACACCTTC CASMPGQGQGYTF
TRBJ2-1 TRBV11-3 TRBD1 - TGTGCCAGCAGTAGGGGCCAGGGGGCGGACAATGAGCAGTTCTTC CASSRGQGADNEQFF
TRBJ1-1 TRBV11-1 - few TGTGCCAGCAGACAACTATTATCAGGGGAGAACACTGAAGCTTTCTTT CASRQLLSGENTEAFF
TRBJ1-1 TRBV15 - - TGTGCCACCAGCAGAGGACGGACTAACACTGAAGCTTTCTTT CATSRGRTNTEAFF
TRBJ2-3 TRBV7-7 TRBD2 - TGTGCTAGCAGTATTAGCGGGGGGGGCACAGATACGCAGTATTTT CASSISGGGTDTQYF
TRBJ1-4 TRBV7-9 - - TGTGCCAGCAGTAACCCCGGACTAGCTAATGAAAAACTGTTTTTT CASSNPGLANEKLFF
TRBJ2-1 TRBV5-1 TRBD2 - TGCGCCAGCAGCGGGACTAGCGGGAGTTCCTACAATGAGCAGTTCTTC CASSGTSGSSYNEQFF
TRBJ2-2 TRBV6-1 - - TGTGCCAGCAGTGACCGGGGCACCGGGGAGCTGTTTTTT CASSDRGTGELFF
TRBJ1-6 TRBV6-5 TRBD1 - TGTGCCAGCAGTTACTTGGGACAGGGAAATTCACCCCTCCACTTT CASSYLGQGNSPLHF
TRBJ2-7 TRBV29-1 - - TGCAGCGTTGGTAATAGCGCGAGCTCCTACGAGCAGTACTTC CSVGNSASSYEQYF
TRBJ1-1 TRBV6-5 TRBD1 - TGTGCCAGCAGTACTCGGACAGGGCGGACTGAAGCTTTCTTT CASSTRTGRTEAFF
TRBJ2-3 TRBV7-9 - few TGTGCCAGCAGCTTATTGCAGGGTTCAGATACGCAGTATTTT CASSLLQGSDTQYF